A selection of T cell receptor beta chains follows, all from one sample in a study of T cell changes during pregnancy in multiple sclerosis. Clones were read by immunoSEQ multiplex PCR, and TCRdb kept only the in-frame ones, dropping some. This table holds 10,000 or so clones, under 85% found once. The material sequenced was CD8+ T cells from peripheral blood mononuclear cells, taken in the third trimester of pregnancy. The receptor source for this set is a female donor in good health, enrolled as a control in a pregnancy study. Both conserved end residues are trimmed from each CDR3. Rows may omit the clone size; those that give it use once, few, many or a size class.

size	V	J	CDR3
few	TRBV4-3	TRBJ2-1	ASSQKLASYNEQF
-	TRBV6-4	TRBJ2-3	ASSDSTSGGAPDTQY
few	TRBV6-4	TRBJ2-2	ASSDSPSGANTGELF
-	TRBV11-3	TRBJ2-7	ASSAKDRGYEQY
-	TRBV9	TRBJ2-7	ASSEFYQGSYEQY
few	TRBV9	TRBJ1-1	ASSVAGAEAF
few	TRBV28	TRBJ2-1	ASSPRLAGGNEQF
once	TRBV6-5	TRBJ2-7	ASSYSLADSSYEQY
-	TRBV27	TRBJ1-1	ASTPRGGRSSEAF
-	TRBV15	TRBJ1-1	ATSRGWDRGPPEAF
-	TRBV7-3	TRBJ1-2	ASSPGPGEGYGYT
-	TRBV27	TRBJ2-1	ASSEDGDEQF
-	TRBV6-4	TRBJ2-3	ASSDSTSGGDTQY
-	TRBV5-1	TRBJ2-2	ASTINTRELF
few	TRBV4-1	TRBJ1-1	ASEGEGWNTEAF
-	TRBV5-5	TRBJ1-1	ASSLVGGSREAF
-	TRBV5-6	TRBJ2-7	ASSLPPGGAYEQY
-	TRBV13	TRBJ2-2	ASSLGQGAGGELF
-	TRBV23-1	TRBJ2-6	ASSRIHTQQSRANVLT
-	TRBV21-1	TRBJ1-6	ASSTLTGIHNSPLH
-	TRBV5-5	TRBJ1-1	ASGIQGNTEAF
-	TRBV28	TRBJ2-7	ASSFELAGSYEQY